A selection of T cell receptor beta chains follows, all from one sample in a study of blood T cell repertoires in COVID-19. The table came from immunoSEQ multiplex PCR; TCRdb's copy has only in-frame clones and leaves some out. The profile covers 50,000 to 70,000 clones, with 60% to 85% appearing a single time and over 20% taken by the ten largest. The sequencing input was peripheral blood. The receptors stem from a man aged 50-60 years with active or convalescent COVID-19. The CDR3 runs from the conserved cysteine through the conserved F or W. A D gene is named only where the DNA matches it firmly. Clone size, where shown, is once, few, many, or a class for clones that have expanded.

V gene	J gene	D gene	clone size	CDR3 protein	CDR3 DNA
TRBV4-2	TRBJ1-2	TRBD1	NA	CASSQDLWDRGLNGYTF	TGTGCCAGCAGCCAAGATTTGTGGGACAGGGGGTTGAATGGCTACACCTTC
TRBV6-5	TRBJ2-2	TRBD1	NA	CASPTGGTGELFF	TGTGCCAGCCCCACAGGGGGCACCGGGGAGCTGTTTTTT
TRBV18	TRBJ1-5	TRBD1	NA	CASSRDSGQPQHF	TGTGCCAGCTCAAGGGACAGCGGTCAGCCCCAGCATTTT
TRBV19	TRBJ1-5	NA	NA	CASSFLNQPQHF	TGTGCCAGTAGTTTCCTAAATCAGCCCCAGCATTTT
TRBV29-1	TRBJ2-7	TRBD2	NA	CSVAVALGLAGAYEQYF	TGCAGCGTTGCCGTTGCCCTGGGACTAGCGGGTGCATACGAGCAGTACTTC
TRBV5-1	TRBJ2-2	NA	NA	CASTEGGNSNTGELFF	TGCGCCAGCACGGAAGGGGGAAACTCGAACACCGGGGAGCTGTTTTTT
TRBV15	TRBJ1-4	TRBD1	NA	CATSRGKGQTTNEKLFF	TGTGCCACCAGCAGGGGGAAGGGACAGACAACTAATGAAAAACTGTTTTTT
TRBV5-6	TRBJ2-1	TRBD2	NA	CASSSRTSGSIYEQFF	TGTGCCAGCAGCTCGAGGACTAGCGGGAGTATCTATGAGCAGTTCTTC
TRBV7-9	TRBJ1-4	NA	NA	CASSPGVLSMTMEKLFF	TGTGCCAGCAGCCCAGGGGTACTTTCGATGACCATGGAAAAACTGTTTTTT
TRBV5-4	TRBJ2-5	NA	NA	CASSPDMLETQYF	TGTGCCAGCAGCCCGGACATGCTAGAGACCCAGTACTTC
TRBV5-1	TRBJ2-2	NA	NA	CASSLAGLANTGELFF	TGCGCCAGCAGCTTGGCGGGACTTGCTAACACCGGGGAGCTGTTTTTT
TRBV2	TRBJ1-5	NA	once	CASSNWRNNQPQHF	TGTGCCAGCAGTAATTGGAGGAACAATCAGCCCCAGCATTTT
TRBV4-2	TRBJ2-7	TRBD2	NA	CASSLDGTSGSNEQYF	TGTGCCAGCAGCCTCGACGGGACTAGCGGGAGCAACGAGCAGTACTTC
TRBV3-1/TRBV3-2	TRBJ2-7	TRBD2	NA	CASSPGPTSGGDEQYF	TGTGCCAGCAGTCCAGGCCCAACTAGCGGGGGAGACGAGCAGTACTTC
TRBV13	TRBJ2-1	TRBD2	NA	CASSLGRPAGVSNEQFF	TGTGCCAGCAGCTTAGGCCGCCCAGCGGGGGTATCCAATGAGCAGTTCTTC
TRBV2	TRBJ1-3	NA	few	CASRKGGAGNTIYF	TGTGCCAGCAGGAAAGGGGGTGCGGGAAACACCATATATTTT
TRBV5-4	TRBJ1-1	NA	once	CASSRGLELNTEAFF	TGTGCCAGCAGTCGCGGACTCGAATTGAACACTGAAGCTTTCTTT
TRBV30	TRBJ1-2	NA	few	CAWSSSPVGYTF	TGTGCCTGGAGTTCTTCACCAGTAGGCTACACCTTC
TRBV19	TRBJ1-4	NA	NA	CASSLRGQNEKLFF	TGTGCCAGTAGTCTCAGGGGCCAAAATGAAAAACTGTTTTTT
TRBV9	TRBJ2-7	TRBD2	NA	CASSPGLAGGHYEQYF	TGTGCCAGCAGCCCGGGACTAGCGGGAGGCCACTACGAGCAGTACTTC
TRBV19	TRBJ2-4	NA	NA	CASSIVTETKNIQYF	TGTGCCAGTAGTATAGTTACAGAAACCAAAAACATTCAGTACTTC
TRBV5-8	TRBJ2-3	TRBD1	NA	CASSTGTGVIDTQYF	TGTGCCAGCAGTACCGGGACAGGGGTCATTGATACGCAGTATTTT
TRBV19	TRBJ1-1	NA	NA	CASKSSAGLNTEAFF	TGTGCCAGTAAGTCCTCGGCAGGGTTGAACACTGAAGCTTTCTTT
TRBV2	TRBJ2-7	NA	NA	CASRLELEQYF	TGTGCCAGTCGTCTTGAGCTCGAGCAGTACTTC
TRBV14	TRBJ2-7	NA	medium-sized	CASSPGGGRGGYEQYF	TGTGCCAGCAGCCCGGGGGGCGGACGAGGTGGTTACGAGCAGTACTTC
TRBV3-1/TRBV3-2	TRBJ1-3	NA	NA	CASSQVQGSGNTIYF	TGTGCCAGCAGCCAAGTCCAGGGATCCGGAAACACCATATATTTT
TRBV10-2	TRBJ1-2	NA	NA	CASSGAGDGYTF	TGCGCCAGCAGTGGGGCAGGGGATGGCTACACCTTC